This TCR beta chain is drawn from a study of early T cells in non-severe SARS-CoV-2 infection. In the study overall: Chains from this unsorted whole-blood bulk RNA could not be paired. Study observations and caveats: There was a bias toward anti-spike CD8 responses in VDJdb matching, which missed private and CD4 specificities.

Germline V CDR1 and CDR2: MDHEN, SYDVKM. V was cut by 1 base and J by 6 bases, with 9 bases left in between. This CDR3 comprises 13 residues. Concerning this clonotype itself: Its antigen is unknown.

Attachment of unique molecular identifiers was made to individual cDNA molecules. TCRdb called the 5' RACE reads again in MiXCR, with one record for every CDR3 protein. The sample yields 70,000 or so distinct CDR3 sequences, under 15% seen once. V usage is TRBV28 and J usage is TRBJ1-1; possibly TRBD1 for D (5 bases). This clonotype was obtained from an adult who was a healthcare worker with PCR-confirmed SARS-CoV-2 infection or an uninfected control (not recorded which). The sequencing input was whole blood. CDR3 DNA: TGTGCCAGCAGTTTATCGGGGGGGGCTGAAGCTTTCTTT. This gives the protein CASSLSGGAEAFF. Full variable domain (rest looked up from reference TRBV28 and TRBJ1-1): DVKVTQSSRYLVKRTGEKVFLECVQDMDHENMFWYRQDPGLGLRLIYFSYDVKMKEKGDIPEGYSVSREKKERFSLILESASTNQTSMYLCASSLSGGAEAFFGQGTRLTVV.